This T cell receptor beta chain was found in a study of cytomegalovirus exposure and HLA in healthy donors. The PCR used 60 Vbeta and 13 Jbeta primers. The method was immunoSEQ multiplex PCR; TCRdb's version includes in-frame clones alone and lacks a portion of them. This repertoire shows some 200,000 clones, just under 70% found once; its top ten account for around 3%. The CDR3 has 12 residues. CDR1 is MNHEY, CDR2 SVGAGI, per germline. The V and J ends lost 8 bases and 4 bases respectively, with 9 bases between them. Sequencing was carried out using PBMCs. The source of this sequence is a man in his forties in good health and CMV-seropositive. V gene TRBV6-5 combines with J gene TRBJ2-1; possible D gene TRBD1, 5 bases. As DNA, the CDR3 is TGTGCCAGCGGTAACAGGTACAATGAGCAGTTCTTC. It codes for CASGNRYNEQFF.